These T cell receptor beta chains were read from a single sample in a study of blood T cell repertoires in COVID-19. Repertoires were generated with immunoSEQ multiplex PCR, while TCRdb's copy carries only in-frame clones and drops some. Among about 260,000 clones listed, 85% to 90% were seen once. The sample taken for sequencing was peripheral blood. These TCRs come from a woman in her sixties or seventies with COVID-19, enrolled during active disease. CDR3s leave out the opening cysteine and the closing phenylalanine or tryptophan.

j_call: TRBJ1-2; v_call: TRBV16; cdr3_aa: ASSPRGDRDYGYT
j_call: TRBJ2-1; v_call: TRBV5-1; cdr3_aa: ASSLAGTSGINEQF
j_call: TRBJ2-3; v_call: TRBV15; cdr3_aa: ATSRGTSGGSDTQY
j_call: TRBJ1-6; v_call: TRBV7-2; cdr3_aa: ASSLWGGRESPLH
j_call: TRBJ2-7; v_call: TRBV29-1; cdr3_aa: SADDGGPYEQY
j_call: TRBJ1-1; v_call: TRBV20-1; cdr3_aa: SVGTEAF
j_call: TRBJ1-1; v_call: TRBV5-6; cdr3_aa: ASSLSVGEAF
j_call: TRBJ2-2; v_call: TRBV29-1; cdr3_aa: SVDGTGGTGELF
j_call: TRBJ2-2; v_call: TRBV11-3; cdr3_aa: ASSFRGTSGTGELF
j_call: TRBJ1-5; v_call: TRBV19; cdr3_aa: ASSINEQDSNQPQH
j_call: TRBJ1-2; v_call: TRBV6-5; cdr3_aa: ASSYHRVPSYGYT
j_call: TRBJ1-6; v_call: TRBV5-1; cdr3_aa: ASSLERSPLH
j_call: TRBJ2-4; v_call: TRBV28; cdr3_aa: ASSTGLAGRQY
j_call: TRBJ1-2; v_call: TRBV11-2; cdr3_aa: ASSPARGSIYGYT
j_call: TRBJ2-5; v_call: TRBV5-6; cdr3_aa: ASSPPYGTGIRETQY
j_call: TRBJ2-1; v_call: TRBV5-5; cdr3_aa: ASSSGTSGRVYNEQF
j_call: TRBJ2-2; v_call: TRBV11-2; cdr3_aa: ASSLGGSKTGELF
j_call: TRBJ1-5; v_call: TRBV24-1; cdr3_aa: ATSAPGQGVGSNQPQH
j_call: TRBJ1-3; v_call: TRBV13; cdr3_aa: ASSSPGTGGLSGNTIY
j_call: TRBJ1-6; v_call: TRBV30; cdr3_aa: AWAAGTGNNSPLH
j_call: TRBJ2-3; v_call: TRBV2; cdr3_aa: ASSPSTGTDTQY
j_call: TRBJ2-5; v_call: TRBV3-1/TRBV3-2; cdr3_aa: ASSQPGRGETQY